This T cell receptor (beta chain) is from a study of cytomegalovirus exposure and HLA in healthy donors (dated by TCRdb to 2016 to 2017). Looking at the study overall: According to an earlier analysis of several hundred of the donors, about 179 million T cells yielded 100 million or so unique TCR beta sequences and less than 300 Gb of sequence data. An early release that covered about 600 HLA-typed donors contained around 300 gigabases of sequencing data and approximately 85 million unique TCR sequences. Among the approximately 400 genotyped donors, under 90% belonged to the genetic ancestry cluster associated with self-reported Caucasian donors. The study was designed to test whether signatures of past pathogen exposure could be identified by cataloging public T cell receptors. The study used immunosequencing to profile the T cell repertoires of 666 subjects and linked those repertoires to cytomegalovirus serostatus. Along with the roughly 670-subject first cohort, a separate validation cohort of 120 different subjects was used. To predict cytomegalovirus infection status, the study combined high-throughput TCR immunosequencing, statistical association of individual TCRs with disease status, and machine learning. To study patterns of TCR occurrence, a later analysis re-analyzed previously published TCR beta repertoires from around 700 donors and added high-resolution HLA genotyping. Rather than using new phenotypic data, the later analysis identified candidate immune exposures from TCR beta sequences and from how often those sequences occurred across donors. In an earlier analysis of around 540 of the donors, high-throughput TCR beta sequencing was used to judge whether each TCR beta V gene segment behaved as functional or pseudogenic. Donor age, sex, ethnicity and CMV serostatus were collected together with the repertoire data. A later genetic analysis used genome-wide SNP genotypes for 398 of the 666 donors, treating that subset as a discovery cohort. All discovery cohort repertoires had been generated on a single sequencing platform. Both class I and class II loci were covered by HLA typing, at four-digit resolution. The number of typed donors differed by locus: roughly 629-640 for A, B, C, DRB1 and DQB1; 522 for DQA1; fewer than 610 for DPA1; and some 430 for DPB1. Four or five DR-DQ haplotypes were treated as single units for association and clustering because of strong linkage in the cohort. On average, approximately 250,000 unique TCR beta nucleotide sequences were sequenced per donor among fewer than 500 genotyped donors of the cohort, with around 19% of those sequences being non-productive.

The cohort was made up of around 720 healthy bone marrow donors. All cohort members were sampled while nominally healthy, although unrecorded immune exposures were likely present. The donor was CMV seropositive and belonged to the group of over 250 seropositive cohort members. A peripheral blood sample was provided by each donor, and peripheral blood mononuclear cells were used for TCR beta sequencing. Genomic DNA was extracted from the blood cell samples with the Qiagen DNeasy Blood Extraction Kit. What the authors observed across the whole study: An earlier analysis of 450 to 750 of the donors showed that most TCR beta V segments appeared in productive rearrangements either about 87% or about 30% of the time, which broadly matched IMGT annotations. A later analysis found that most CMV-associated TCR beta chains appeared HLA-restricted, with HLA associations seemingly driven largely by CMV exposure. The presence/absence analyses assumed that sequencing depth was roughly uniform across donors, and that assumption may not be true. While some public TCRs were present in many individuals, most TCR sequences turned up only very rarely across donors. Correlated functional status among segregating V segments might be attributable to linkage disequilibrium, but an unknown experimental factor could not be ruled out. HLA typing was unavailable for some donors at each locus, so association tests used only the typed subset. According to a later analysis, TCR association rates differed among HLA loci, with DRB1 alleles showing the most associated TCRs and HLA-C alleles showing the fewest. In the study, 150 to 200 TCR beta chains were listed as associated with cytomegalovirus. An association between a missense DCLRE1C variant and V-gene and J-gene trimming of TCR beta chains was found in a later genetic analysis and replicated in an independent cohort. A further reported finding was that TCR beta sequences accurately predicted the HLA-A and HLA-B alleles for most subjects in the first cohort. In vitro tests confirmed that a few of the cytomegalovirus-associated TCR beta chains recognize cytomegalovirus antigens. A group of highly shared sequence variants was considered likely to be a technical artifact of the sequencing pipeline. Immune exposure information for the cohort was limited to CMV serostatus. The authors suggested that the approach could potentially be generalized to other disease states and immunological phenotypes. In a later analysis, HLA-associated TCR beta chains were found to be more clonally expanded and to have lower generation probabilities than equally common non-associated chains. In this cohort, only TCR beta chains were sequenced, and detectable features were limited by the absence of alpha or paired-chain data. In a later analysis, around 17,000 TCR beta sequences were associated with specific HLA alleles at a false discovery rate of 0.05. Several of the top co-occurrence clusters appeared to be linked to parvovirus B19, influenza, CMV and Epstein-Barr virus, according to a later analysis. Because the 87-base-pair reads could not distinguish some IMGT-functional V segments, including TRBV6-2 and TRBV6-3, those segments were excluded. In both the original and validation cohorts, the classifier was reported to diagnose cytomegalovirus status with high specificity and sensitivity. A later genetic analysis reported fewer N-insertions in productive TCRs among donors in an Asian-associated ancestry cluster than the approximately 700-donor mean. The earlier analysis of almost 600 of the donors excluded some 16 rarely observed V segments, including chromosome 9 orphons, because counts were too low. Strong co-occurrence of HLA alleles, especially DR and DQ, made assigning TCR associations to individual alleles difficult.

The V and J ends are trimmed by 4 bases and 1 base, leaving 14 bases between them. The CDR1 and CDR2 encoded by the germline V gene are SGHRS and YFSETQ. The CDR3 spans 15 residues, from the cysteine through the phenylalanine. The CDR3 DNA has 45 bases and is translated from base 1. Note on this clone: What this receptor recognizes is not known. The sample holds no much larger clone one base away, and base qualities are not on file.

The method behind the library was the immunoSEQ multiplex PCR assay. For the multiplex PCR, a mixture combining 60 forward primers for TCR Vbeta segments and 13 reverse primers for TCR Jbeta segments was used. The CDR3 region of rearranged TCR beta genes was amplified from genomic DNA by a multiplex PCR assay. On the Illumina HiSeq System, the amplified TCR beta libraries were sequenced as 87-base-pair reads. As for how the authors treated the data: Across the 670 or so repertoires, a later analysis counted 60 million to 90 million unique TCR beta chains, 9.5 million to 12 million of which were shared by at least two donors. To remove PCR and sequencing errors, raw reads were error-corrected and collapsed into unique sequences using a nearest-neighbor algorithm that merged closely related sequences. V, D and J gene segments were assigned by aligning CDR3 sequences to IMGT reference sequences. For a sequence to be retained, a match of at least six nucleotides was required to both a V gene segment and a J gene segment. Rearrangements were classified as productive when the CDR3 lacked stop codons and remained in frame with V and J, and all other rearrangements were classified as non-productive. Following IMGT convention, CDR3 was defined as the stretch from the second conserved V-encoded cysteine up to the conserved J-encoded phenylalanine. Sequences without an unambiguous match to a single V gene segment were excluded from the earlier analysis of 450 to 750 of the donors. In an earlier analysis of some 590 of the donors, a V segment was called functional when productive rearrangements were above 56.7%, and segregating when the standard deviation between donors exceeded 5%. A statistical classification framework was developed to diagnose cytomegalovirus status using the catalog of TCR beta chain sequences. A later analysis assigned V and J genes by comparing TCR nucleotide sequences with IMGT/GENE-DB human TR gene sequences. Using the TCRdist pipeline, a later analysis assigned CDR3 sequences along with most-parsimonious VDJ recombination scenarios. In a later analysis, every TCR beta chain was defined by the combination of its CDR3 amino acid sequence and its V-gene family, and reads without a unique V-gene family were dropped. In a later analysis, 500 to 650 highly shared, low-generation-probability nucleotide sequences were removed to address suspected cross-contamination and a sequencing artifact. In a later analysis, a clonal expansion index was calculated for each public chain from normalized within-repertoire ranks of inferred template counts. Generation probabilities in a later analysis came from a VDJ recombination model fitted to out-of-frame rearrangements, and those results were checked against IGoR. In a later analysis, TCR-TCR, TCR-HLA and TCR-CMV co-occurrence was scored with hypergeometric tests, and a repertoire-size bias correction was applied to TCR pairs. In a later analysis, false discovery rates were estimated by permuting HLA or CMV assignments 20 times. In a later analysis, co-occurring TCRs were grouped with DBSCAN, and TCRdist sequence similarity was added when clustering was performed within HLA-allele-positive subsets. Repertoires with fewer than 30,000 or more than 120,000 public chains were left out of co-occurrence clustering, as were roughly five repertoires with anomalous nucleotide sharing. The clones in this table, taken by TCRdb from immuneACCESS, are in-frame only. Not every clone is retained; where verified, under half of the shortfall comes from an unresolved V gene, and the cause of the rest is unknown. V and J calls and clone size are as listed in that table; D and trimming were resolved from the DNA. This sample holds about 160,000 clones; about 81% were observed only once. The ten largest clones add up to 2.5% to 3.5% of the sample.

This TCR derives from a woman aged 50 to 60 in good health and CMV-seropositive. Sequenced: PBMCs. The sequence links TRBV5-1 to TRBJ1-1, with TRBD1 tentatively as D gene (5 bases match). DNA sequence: TGCGCCAGCAGCATATCCAGGGTGAGGAACACTGAAGCTTTCTTT. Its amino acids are CASSISRVRNTEAFF.